This TCR beta chain was recorded in a study of molecular identifiers for immune sequencing clone quantification. Sorted naive CD8 T cells were those defined as CD8+CD4-CCR7+CD45RA+. It was with previously described methods and listed TCR primers that bulk TCR libraries were made. TCRdb used MiXCR to reprocess the PCR reads, holding one entry per CDR3 protein. The table shows 300,000 to 400,000 distinct CDR3 sequences, with around 21% occurring only once. In its sample, this clonotype was seen many times. Looked up from germline, CDR1 is SGHRS and CDR2 is YFSETQ. J was trimmed by 3 bases and V by 2 bases; bases with no gene match: 6. The CDR3 extends over 16 amino acids.

The sequencing sample was made of naive CD8+ T cells from blood, with Jurkat cell RNA spiked in. Subset described: FACS-sorted CD8+CD4-CCR7+CD45RA+ naive T cells. The rearrangement joins TRBV5-1 to TRBJ2-7; TRBD2 aligns across 12 bases. This receptor was taken from a human donor in good health. Some libraries in this study had Jurkat cell RNA spiked in. CDR3 residues: CASSFGLAGYGYEQYF. Written as DNA, the CDR3 is TGCGCCAGCAGCTTTGGACTAGCGGGATACGGCTACGAGCAGTACTTC.